Listed here are 10 T cell receptor beta chains from one sample, sequenced in a study of siplizumab effects on memory and regulatory T cells. Profiled with immunoSEQ multiplex PCR; TCRdb holds only in-frame clones, not every one. This repertoire shows tens of thousands of clones, approximately 96% found once; its top ten account for roughly 0.033%. Sequenced sample: naive CD4+ T cells sorted from blood. The source of these receptors is a human donor in good health.

V and J are TRBV7-8 and TRBJ2-2, with D hard to call. Per the germline V gene, CDR1 is SGHVS and CDR2 is FQNEAQ. The CDR3 is made up of 16 amino acids. V lost 5 bases and J lost 2, with 15 bases in between. The CDR3 region is CASSPLDGLNTGELFF. CDR3 DNA: TGTGCCAGCAGCCCTCTGGATGGGCTCAACACCGGGGAGCTGTTTTTT.

The J gene is TRBJ2-2, the V gene TRBV7-2; D not resolved. The germline gives CDR1 SGHTA, CDR2 FQGNSA. There are 14 residues in the CDR3. V shed 2 bases and J shed 1 base, with 5 bases lying between them. CDR3 sequence (DNA): TGTGCCAGCAGCTTAAACCAGAACACCGGGGAGCTGTTTTTT. It is translated as CASSLNQNTGELFF.

DNA for the CDR3: TGTGCCAGCAGTTATACGACAGGGACCTCCTACGAGCAGTACTTC. Encoded protein: CASSYTTGTSYEQYF. V usage is TRBV6-5 and J usage is TRBJ2-7; 7 bases fit TRBD1. In germline, CDR1 is MNHEY, CDR2 SVGAGI. V lost 3 bases, J lost 0 bases, and 5 bases stayed unmatched. The CDR3 spans 15 residues.

The genes are TRBV6-1 and TRBJ1-1, with no clear D. The germline V gene encodes CDR1 MNHNS and CDR2 SASEGT. Trimming took off 6 bases at V and 1 base at J, with 12 bases between the two ends. The CDR3 is 14 amino acids. The CDR3 DNA reads TGTGCCAGCAGCAGACCAGGATCGAACACTGAAGCTTTCTTT. Translating gives CASSRPGSNTEAFF.

V and J are TRBV6-6 and TRBJ2-1, with 7 bases identical to TRBD1. The CDR3 has 14 residues. V dropped 2 bases and J dropped 8; count of bases not matched to a gene: 6. Germline V gene data show CDR1 as MNHNY and CDR2 as SVGAGI (reference sequence). DNA for the CDR3: TGTGCCAGCAGTTACGGACAGGCTGAGCATGAGCAGTTCTTC. Translated, it gives CASSYGQAEHEQFF.

This chain joins TRBV18 and TRBJ2-7, with D possibly being TRBD2 (6 bases). V was shortened by 4 bases and J by 0 bases, with 13 bases between the two germline ends. Looked up from germline, CDR1 is KGHSH and CDR2 is LQKENI. The CDR3 totals 15 residues. CDR3 bases: TGTGCCAGCTCACGAAGGGACTCACTCTCCTACGAGCAGTACTTC. Its protein product is CASSRRDSLSYEQYF.

The V call is TRBV7-2, the J call TRBJ2-1, with D hard to call. Germline CDR1 and CDR2: SGHTA and FQGNSA. The CDR3 spans 16 residues. Trimming pared 0 bases from V and 3 bases from J, leaving 12 bases between. CDR3 nucleotides: TGTGCCAGCAGCTTAGCATTCGTGGGGATCTACAATGAGCAGTTCTTC. Residues: CASSLAFVGIYNEQFF.

This chain uses TRBV6-1 with TRBJ2-1; the D gene is possibly TRBD1 (6 bases). The germline V and J ends were trimmed by 3 bases and 5 bases, with 20 bases remaining between them. CDR3 length equals 17 residues. In germline, CDR1 is MNHNS, CDR2 SASEGT. This CDR3 reads CASSDWVGGSPNNEQFF. DNA for the CDR3: TGTGCCAGCAGTGACTGGGTAGGGGGTTCCCCCAACAATGAGCAGTTCTTC.

The gene calls are TRBV11-2 and TRBJ2-7; a possible D gene is TRBD2 (6 bases). The length of the CDR3 is 17 residues. The germline CDR1 and CDR2 sequences are SGHAT and FQNNGV. Trimming took off 3 bases at V and 0 bases at J, with 18 bases between the two ends. CDR3 loop: CASSFRRDFQSSYEQYF. DNA for the CDR3: TGTGCCAGCAGCTTCCGCCGGGACTTTCAGAGCTCCTACGAGCAGTACTTC.

The chain is built from TRBV19 and TRBJ2-7, with a possible D match to TRBD1 (5 bases). Germline loops: CDR1 LNHDA, CDR2 SQIVND (reference sequence). V was shortened by 3 bases and J by 0 bases, with 9 bases between the two germline ends. This CDR3 contains 14 residues. CDR3 in amino acids: CASSIRAYSYEQYF. CDR3 coding DNA: TGTGCCAGTAGTATCAGGGCCTACTCCTACGAGCAGTACTTC.